The 27 T cell receptor beta chains given below trace back to one sample, sequenced in a study of cytomegalovirus exposure and HLA in healthy donors. Primers included in the PCR were 60 Vbeta and 13 Jbeta primers. TCRdb's table, derived via immunoSEQ multiplex PCR, lists solely in-frame clones and lacks some. There are fewer than 95,000 clones in the sample; 60% to 70% occur only once, and approximately 6% lies in the top ten. Sequencing was performed on PBMCs. These receptors all stem from a woman under 40 in good health and CMV-seronegative.

This sequence joins TRBV7-9 and TRBJ2-7; 7 bases line up with TRBD1. V shed 0 bases and J 3 bases; nucleotides not matched to a gene: 14. CDR3 length equals 18 residues. CDR1 is SEHNR and CDR2 is FQNEAQ in the germline V gene (reference sequence). CDR3 nucleotides: TGTGCCAGCAGCTTAGCTTCTATATTTGGGACAGTATACTACGAGCAGTACTTC. This encodes CASSLASIFGTVYYEQYF.

The sample holds a few counts of this clone. The V call is TRBV21-1, the J call TRBJ2-2; TRBD2 is the table's D call, not checked against the DNA. TRBV21-1 is given as a pseudogene. The CDR3 runs 15 residues. CDR3 DNA: TGTGCCAGCAGATCAAGTGAGGGGAACACCGGGGAGCTGTTTTTT. It specifies CASRSSEGNTGELFF.

This chain uses TRBV5-6 with TRBJ2-3; D might be TRBD2 (6 bases). This CDR3 contains 13 residues. With 4 bases removed from V and 2 bases from J, the gap between germline ends came to 8 bases. The germline gives CDR1 SGHDT, CDR2 YYEEEE. CDR3 in DNA: TGTGCCAGCAGCAAGGACTACACAGATACGCAGTATTTT. It specifies CASSKDYTDTQYF.

The chain couples TRBV6-5 to TRBJ1-1; tentative D call: TRBD1 (6 bases). This CDR3 comprises 13 residues. Trimming left V 2 bases short and J 11 bases short, with 15 bases between. Per the germline V gene, CDR1 is MNHEY and CDR2 is SVGAGI. CDR3 residues: CASSYGGATQAFF. The CDR3 DNA reads as TGTGCCAGCAGTTACGGGGGGGCGACCCAGGCTTTCTTT.

The CDR3 region is CASSLTRDPTGELFF. The CDR3 DNA reads TGTGCCAGCAGCTTGACCAGGGATCCCACCGGGGAGCTGTTTTTT. The chain recombines TRBV5-5 with TRBJ2-2; possibly TRBD1 for D (5 bases). The CDR3 contains 15 residues. Trimming removed 1 base at V and 4 bases at J, with 11 bases between. Per the germline V gene, CDR1 is SGHKS and CDR2 is YYEKEE (reference sequence). Full variable domain (outside the CDR3, taken from reference TRBV5-5 and TRBJ2-2): DAGVTQSPTHLIKTRGQQVTLRCSPISGHKSVSWYQQVLGQGPQFIFQYYEKEERGRGNFPDRFSARQFPNYSSELNVNALLLGDSALYLCASSLTRDPTGELFFGEGSRLTVL.

Note on this clone: This CDR3 is also generated by other DNA sequences in the sample. The chain links TRBV15 to TRBJ1-5; unclear D gene. V lost 1 base and J 4 bases, leaving 8 bases between the germline ends. This CDR3 spans 14 amino acids. The germline V gene encodes CDR1 LNHNV and CDR2 YYDKDF (reference sequence). The CDR3 region is CATSRVGGNQPQHF. The CDR3 DNA follows: TGTGCCACCAGCAGAGTCGGAGGGAATCAGCCCCAGCATTTT.

V usage is TRBV5-6 and J usage is TRBJ2-3; maybe TRBD2 (6 bases). The CDR3 has 14 residues. CDR1 is SGHDT, CDR2 YYEEEE, per germline. The V gene lost 4 bases and the J gene lost 9 bases, with 18 bases spanning the gap. DNA of the CDR3: TGTGCCAGCAGCCGAAACCTTGGACGGGAGACGCAGTATTTT. This gives the protein CASSRNLGRETQYF.

This clone was found a few times. The rearrangement uses TRBV14 and TRBJ2-5, with 7 bases lining up with TRBD2. The length of the CDR3 is 16 residues. The V gene's germline CDR1 is SGHDN and CDR2 FVKESK. V was pared by 1 base and J by 6 bases, with 11 bases of the junction left unmatched. The CDR3 spells CASSQAGGLLRQTQYF. In DNA, the CDR3 is TGTGCCAGCAGCCAAGCCGGGGGACTACTCCGTCAGACCCAGTACTTC.

The chain uses TRBV5-1 and TRBJ2-2; 9 bases align to TRBD1. CDR1 and CDR2 (germline): SGHRS, YFSETQ. The junction had 8 bases not matched to a gene; V was cut back by 4 bases and J by 7 bases. This CDR3 comprises 15 residues. The CDR3 DNA sequence: TGCGCCAGCAGCACCGGGACAGGGCAGTTCGGGGAGCTGTTTTTT. Its translation is CASSTGTGQFGELFF.

This clone was counted between two and nine times. Here the CDR3 reads CASRPQGRGYIQYF. The CDR3 nucleotides read TGTGCCAGCAGACCTCAGGGGCGTGGGTACATTCAGTACTTC. The chain combines TRBV28 with TRBJ2-4; possible D gene TRBD1, 6 bases. The CDR3 runs 14 residues. Germline CDR1 is MDHEN and CDR2 is SYDVKM. V lost 6 bases to trimming and J lost 8 bases, with 17 bases between them. Full variable domain (rest looked up from reference TRBV28 and TRBJ2-4): DVKVTQSSRYLVKRTGEKVFLECVQDMDHENMFWYRQDPGLGLRLIYFSYDVKMKEKGDIPEGYSVSREKKERFSLILESASTNQTSMYLCASRPQGRGYIQYFGAGTRLSVL.

In the case of this clone: Other DNA sequences in this sample translate to the same CDR3. The gene calls are TRBV19 and TRBJ1-5, with 9 positions matching TRBD1. The CDR3 sequence is 14 residues long. Germline lookup yields CDR1 LNHDA and CDR2 SQIVND (reference sequence). Trimming took 9 bases from V and 1 from J; bases not matched to a gene: 4. Here the CDR3 DNA reads TGTGCCAGCGGGGACAGGGTAAGCAATCAGCCCCAGCATTTT. This sequence encodes CASGDRVSNQPQHF.

The chain links TRBV10-3 to TRBJ1-5; D gene uncertain. The CDR3 loop spans 13 amino acids. Per germline, CDR1 ENHRY and CDR2 SYGVKD. V was clipped by 0 bases and J by 4 bases, with 4 bases between them. The chain's CDR3 is CAISESANQPQHF. DNA of the CDR3: TGTGCCATCAGTGAGTCCGCGAATCAGCCCCAGCATTTT.

This clone was counted once. Other DNA variants within this sample encode the same CDR3. This chain joins TRBV19 and TRBJ2-7; TRBD1 matches at 9 bases. Germline loops: CDR1 LNHDA, CDR2 SQIVND (reference sequence). Trimming removed 6 bases from V and 3 bases from J; junction bases left unmatched: 3. The CDR3 spans 13 residues. CDR3 in DNA: TGTGCCAGTAGGGGGACAGGGAGCTACGAGCAGTACTTC. The encoded protein is CASRGTGSYEQYF.

J is TRBJ2-3 and V is TRBV5-4; D might be TRBD1 (6 bases). Germline V CDR1 and CDR2: SGHNT, YYREEE (reference sequence). V was shortened by 3 bases and J by 0 bases, with 11 bases between the two germline ends. The CDR3 sequence is 15 residues long. CDR3 sequence reads: CASSSKQGSTDTQYF. As DNA, the CDR3 is TGTGCCAGCAGCTCCAAACAGGGTAGCACAGATACGCAGTATTTT.

The CDR3 here is CASSQTSASYNEQFF. DNA of the CDR3: TGCGCCAGCAGCCAGACTAGTGCCTCCTACAATGAGCAGTTCTTC. V usage is TRBV10-1 and J usage is TRBJ2-1, with D perhaps TRBD2 (6 bases). CDR1 is WNHNN, CDR2 SYGVQD, per germline (reference sequence). The V end lost 6 bases, the J end lost 0 bases, and 12 bases lay between the germline ends. The CDR3 runs 15 residues.

V is TRBV7-2 and J is TRBJ1-5; D not resolved. This CDR3 region has 16 residues. V was pared by 5 bases and J by 0 bases, with 14 bases between. Germline V CDR1 and CDR2: SGHTA, FQGNSA. CDR3 nucleotides: TGTGCCAGCAGCCGGGGATGGGCCTATAGCAATCAGCCCCAGCATTTT. It specifies CASSRGWAYSNQPQHF.

The chain employs TRBV30 and TRBJ2-1, with TRBD2 matching 10 bases. This CDR3 is built from 13 residues. After removal of 3 bases from V and 8 bases from J, the junction contained 4 bases not matched to a gene. Germline values: CDR1 GTSNPN, CDR2 SVGIG (reference sequence). The CDR3 DNA reads as TGTGCCTGGAGCGGGACTAGCGTCCATGAGCAGTTCTTC. Encoded protein: CAWSGTSVHEQFF.

This rearrangement joins TRBV5-1 to TRBJ1-2; 7 bases line up with TRBD1. Germline CDR1 and CDR2: SGHRS and YFSETQ. The CDR3 sequence is 16 residues long. V trimming: 5 bases; J trimming: 7 bases; junction bases outside the gene matches: 17. The CDR3 reads CASRQTAGAQGGGYTF. The CDR3 coding sequence is TGCGCCAGCAGGCAAACAGCCGGAGCGCAGGGGGGTGGCTACACCTTC.

This sequence joins TRBV4-1 and TRBJ1-1; no clear D gene. Germline CDR1 reads MGHRA; CDR2 reads YSYEKL. Trimming shortened V by 1 base and J by 9 bases, and 15 bases separated the two germline ends. This CDR3 is built from 14 residues. The CDR3 DNA reads TGCGCCAGCAGCCAAGTGAGGGCAGTAGCAAAAGCTTTCTTT. Its protein product is CASSQVRAVAKAFF.

The J gene is TRBJ2-5, the V gene TRBV7-9; TRBD1 aligns across 12 bases. In germline, CDR1 is SEHNR, CDR2 FQNEAQ (reference sequence). J gave up 5 bases and V 3 bases, and 4 bases lay outside the gene matches. This CDR3 is 15 amino acids long. CDR3 sequence: CASSFGTGGRETQYF. The CDR3 coding sequence is TGTGCCAGCAGCTTTGGGACAGGGGGCAGGGAGACCCAGTACTTC.

The genes are TRBV28 and TRBJ1-4; 7 bases are a match to TRBD1. Germline V gives CDR1 MDHEN, CDR2 SYDVKM. CDR3 length: 14 amino acids. V shed 4 bases, J shed 8 bases, and the junction held 7 bases outside the gene matches. CDR3 loop: CASSSKAGGEKLFF. The CDR3 nucleotides are TGTGCCAGCAGTTCCAAGGCAGGGGGAGAAAAACTGTTTTTT. Filled out from reference TRBV28 and TRBJ1-4, the complete variable domain reads DVKVTQSSRYLVKRTGEKVFLECVQDMDHENMFWYRQDPGLGLRLIYFSYDVKMKEKGDIPEGYSVSREKKERFSLILESASTNQTSMYLCASSSKAGGEKLFFGSGTQLSVL.

This chain joins TRBV7-9 and TRBJ1-4, with a weak D call TRBD1 (5 bases). With 5 bases removed from V and 8 bases from J, the gap between germline ends came to 18 bases. There are 15 residues in the CDR3. From germline, CDR1 is SEHNR and CDR2 FQNEAQ (reference sequence). In DNA, the CDR3 is TGTGCCAGCAGCCATTCGGTGTGGGGGAGGGAAAAACTGTTTTTT. Protein: CASSHSVWGREKLFF. The full variable domain, completed using reference TRBV7-9 and TRBJ1-4, is DTGVSQNPRHKITKRGQNVTFRCDPISEHNRLYWYRQTLGQGPEFLTYFQNEAQLEKSRLLSDRFSAERPKGSFSTLEIQRTEQGDSAMYLCASSHSVWGREKLFFGSGTQLSVL.

The gene calls are TRBV4-2 and TRBJ2-1; weak D call: TRBD2 (6 bases). The germline V and J ends were trimmed by 3 bases and 0 bases, with 12 bases remaining between them. Germline CDR1 is LGHNA and CDR2 is YNFKEQ. The CDR3 has 16 residues. The CDR3 nucleotides are TGTGCCAGCAGCCACCGGGACTGGAGCTCCTACAATGAGCAGTTCTTC. It specifies CASSHRDWSSYNEQFF.

This clone was observed once. The chain recombines TRBV18 with TRBJ1-1; D is unresolved. Germline V gives CDR1 KGHSH, CDR2 LQKENI. This CDR3 is 12 amino acids long. V dropped 2 bases and J dropped 4 bases, with 5 bases sitting between them. CDR3 sequence: CASSPGLTEAFF. The CDR3 DNA sequence: TGTGCCAGCTCACCAGGGCTCACTGAAGCTTTCTTT.

This chain uses TRBV9 with TRBJ2-7; the match to TRBD1 covers 9 bases. Germline V gene sequence: CDR1 SGDLS, CDR2 YYNGEE. The CDR3 extends over 15 amino acids. Losses at the gene ends were 4 bases for V and 2 bases for J; bases not matched to a gene: 7. The CDR3 loop reads CASSTGQGPAYEQYF. The CDR3 DNA reads TGTGCCAGCAGCACCGGACAGGGGCCCGCCTACGAGCAGTACTTC.

This clone turned up a few times. The chain uses TRBV10-3 and TRBJ1-1, with D unresolved. Trimming took 11 bases from V and 2 from J, leaving 15 bases between them. Germline loops: CDR1 ENHRY, CDR2 SYGVKD. The CDR3 has 13 amino acids. CDR3 nucleotides: TGTGCCGTGAAGCAGGTGATTAACACTGAAGCTTTCTTT. Amino acid sequence: CAVKQVINTEAFF.

Details on this clone: The junction shows a germline mismatch at one end, possibly a read error. The chain joins TRBV6-1 to TRBJ1-3; D may be TRBD1 (5 bases). The CDR3 consists of 16 residues. CDR1 is MNHNS and CDR2 is SASEGT in the germline V gene. The CDR3 DNA reads TGTGCCAGCAGGGAAGGACCGACAGTCTCTGGAAACACCATATATTTT. Protein: CASREGPTVSGNTIYF.